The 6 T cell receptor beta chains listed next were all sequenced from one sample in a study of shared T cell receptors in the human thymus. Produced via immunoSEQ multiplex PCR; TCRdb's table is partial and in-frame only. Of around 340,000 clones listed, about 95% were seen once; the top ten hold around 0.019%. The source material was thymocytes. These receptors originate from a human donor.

The CDR3 protein is CASSRRTGGTQPQHF. As DNA, the CDR3 is TGTGCCAGCAGCCGAAGGACAGGGGGTACTCAGCCCCAGCATTTT. J is TRBJ1-5 and V is TRBV27; 10 bases map to TRBD1. V was clipped by 6 bases and J by 6 bases; unmatched bases: 8. Germline lookup yields CDR1 MNHEY and CDR2 SMNVEV (reference sequence). CDR3 length: 15 residues.

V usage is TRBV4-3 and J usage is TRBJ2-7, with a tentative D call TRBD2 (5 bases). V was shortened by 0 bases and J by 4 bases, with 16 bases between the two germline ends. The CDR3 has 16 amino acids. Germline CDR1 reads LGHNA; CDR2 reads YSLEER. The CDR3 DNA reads TGCGCCAGCAGCCAAGAATCTAGCCTAGCCGGGTACGAGCAGTACTTC. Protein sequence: CASSQESSLAGYEQYF.

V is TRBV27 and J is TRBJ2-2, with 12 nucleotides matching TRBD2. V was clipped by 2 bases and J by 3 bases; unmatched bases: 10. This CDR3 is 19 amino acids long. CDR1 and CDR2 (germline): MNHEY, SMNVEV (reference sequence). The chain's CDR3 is CASSLVIGLAGPDTGELFF. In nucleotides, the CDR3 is TGTGCCAGCAGTTTAGTGATAGGACTAGCGGGACCTGACACCGGGGAGCTGTTTTTT.

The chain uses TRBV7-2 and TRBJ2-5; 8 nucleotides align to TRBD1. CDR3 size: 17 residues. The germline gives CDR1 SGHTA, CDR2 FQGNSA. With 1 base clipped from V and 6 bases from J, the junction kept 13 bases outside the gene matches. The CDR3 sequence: CASSLGYGRGRIKTQYF. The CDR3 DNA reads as TGTGCCAGCAGCTTAGGTTATGGCAGGGGGCGCATAAAGACCCAGTACTTC. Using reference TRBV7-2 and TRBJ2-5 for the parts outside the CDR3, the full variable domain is GAGVSQSPSNKVTEKGKDVELRCDPISGHTALYWYRQSLGQGLEFLIYFQGNSAPDKSGLPSDRFSAERTGGSVSTLTIQRTQQEDSAVYLCASSLGYGRGRIKTQYFGPGTRLLVL.

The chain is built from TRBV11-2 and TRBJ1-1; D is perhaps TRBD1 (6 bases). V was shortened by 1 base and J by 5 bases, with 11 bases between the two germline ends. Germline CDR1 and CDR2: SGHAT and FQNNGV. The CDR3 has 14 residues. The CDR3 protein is CASSLVPGATEAFF. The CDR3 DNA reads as TGTGCCAGCAGCTTAGTGCCAGGGGCGACTGAAGCTTTCTTT.

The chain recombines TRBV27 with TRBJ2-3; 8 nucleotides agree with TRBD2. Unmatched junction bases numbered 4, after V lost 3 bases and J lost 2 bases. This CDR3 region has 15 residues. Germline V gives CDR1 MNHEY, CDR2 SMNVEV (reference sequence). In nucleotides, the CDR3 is TGTGCCAGCAGTTTTAAAGCGGGGGCCACAGATACGCAGTATTTT. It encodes CASSFKAGATDTQYF.